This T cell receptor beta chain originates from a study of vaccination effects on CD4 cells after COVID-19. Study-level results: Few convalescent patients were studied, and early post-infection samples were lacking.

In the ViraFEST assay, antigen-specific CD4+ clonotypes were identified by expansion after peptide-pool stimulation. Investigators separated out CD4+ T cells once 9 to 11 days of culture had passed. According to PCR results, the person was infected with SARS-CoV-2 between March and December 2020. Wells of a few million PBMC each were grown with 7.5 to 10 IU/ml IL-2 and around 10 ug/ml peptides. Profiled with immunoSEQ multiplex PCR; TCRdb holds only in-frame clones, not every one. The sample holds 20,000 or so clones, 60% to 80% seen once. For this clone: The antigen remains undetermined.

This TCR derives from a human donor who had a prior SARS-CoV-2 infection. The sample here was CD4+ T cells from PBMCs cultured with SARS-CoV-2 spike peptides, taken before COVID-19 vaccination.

CDR3 in DNA: TGTGCCAGTAGTACAACCCTTCGGAGGAATTCACCCCTCCACTTT. This sequence encodes CASSTTLRRNSPLHF. The gene calls are TRBV19 and TRBJ1-6; D unclear. V was shortened by 4 bases and J by 7 bases, with 14 bases between the two germline ends. CDR1 LNHDA and CDR2 SQIVND come from the germline V gene (reference sequence). The CDR3 length is 15 residues.